This TCR beta chain was retrieved from a study of cytomegalovirus exposure and HLA in healthy donors. Study summary: Early release data held some 80 million unique TCRs from HLA-typed donors.

Trimming removed 3 bases at V and 5 bases at J, with 8 bases between. This CDR3 is built from 12 residues. CDR1 and CDR2 from the germline V gene are SGHTA and FQGNSA. The PCR used 60 Vbeta and 13 Jbeta primers. TCRdb's table, derived via immunoSEQ multiplex PCR, lists solely in-frame clones and lacks some. The table includes approximately 68,000 clones, around 75% detected once. A word on this clone: Its antigen remains unidentified.

Study-wide results and caveats: Excluded: some indistinguishable V segments such as TRBV6-2 and TRBV6-3.

Sequencing was done on a sample of PBMCs. The origin of this receptor is a woman between 25 and 40 years old in good health and CMV-seropositive. V and J are TRBV7-2 and TRBJ2-7, with no clear D. The CDR3 DNA reads as TGTGCCAGCAGCTTGTACAGCCACGAGCAGTACTTC. This codes for CASSLYSHEQYF.